The source of this T cell receptor (beta chain) is a study of regulatory T cells in long-lasting Graves disease. The sample's time point: newly diagnosed GD, antithyroid drugs for less than 3 months. Isolated PBMC RNA provided the starting material for the TCR library. Study-level findings and limits: Analysis covered peripheral blood alone, not thyroid tissue. Less diverse TCR repertoires were seen in persistent Graves' patients than in newly diagnosed ones.

A remark on this clonotype: Its antigen is still unknown. It may be a read error: a sequence one base away is much more abundant.

The germline V gene encodes CDR1 SGHTA and CDR2 FQGNSA. Trimming left V 5 bases short and J 3 bases short, with 16 bases between. The CDR3 totals 15 residues. HTBI primers from iRepertoire and Arm-PCR of CDR3 regions yielded the TCR beta libraries. TCRdb re-called the multiplex PCR reads with MiXCR, one entry per CDR3 protein. Among 400,000 to 650,000 distinct CDR3 sequences listed, about 16% were seen once. These same records also appear under a second study, on T cells in Graves' hyperthyroidism and ophthalmopathy. That report notes: Initially, a first-round RT-PCR of the TCR CDR3 employed the HTBI primer set.

This sequence joins TRBV7-2 and TRBJ2-5, with no clear D. The sequencing here drew on peripheral blood mononuclear cells (PBMCs), taken at new diagnosis, from a patient treated with antithyroid drugs. This clonotype was sampled from a woman between 40 and 65 years old with Graves disease. CDR3 sequence: CASSRIDSWEETQYF. CDR3 DNA: TGTGCCAGCAGCCGAATCGACTCCTGGGAAGAGACCCAGTACTTC.